This T cell receptor (beta chain) was observed in a study of blood T cell repertoires in COVID-19. Background on the study: The study drew acute and convalescent COVID-19 samples from the United States, Italy and Spain. From T cells, B-cell-depleted T cells, or PBMCs came the material, which was cDNA or gDNA.

The method was immunoSEQ multiplex PCR; TCRdb's version includes in-frame clones alone and lacks a portion of them. Among 300,000 to 350,000 clones listed, around 89% were seen once. Sequenced material: peripheral blood. The source is a woman aged 40 to 50 with COVID-19, enrolled during active disease.

As DNA, the CDR3 is TGTGCCAGCAGCTTCAGTGTGTTGGCCAAAAACATTCAGTACTTC. This encodes CASSFSVLAKNIQYF. This sequence joins TRBV5-6 and TRBJ2-4; D unresolved. Trimming pared 2 bases from V and 1 base from J, leaving 10 bases between. The CDR3 contains 15 residues. Germline V gene sequence: CDR1 SGHDT, CDR2 YYEEEE.